This T cell receptor (beta chain) was identified during a study of T-cell reconstitution after alpha-beta-depleted transplantation in children. CDR3 length equals 16 residues. V lost 5 bases to trimming and J lost 5 bases; unmatched junction nucleotides: 13. CDR1 and CDR2 (germline): SGHNT, YYREEE (reference sequence). The library targeted TCRbeta and was prepared with unique molecular identifiers. TCRdb re-analysed the PCR reads in MiXCR, keeping a single row per CDR3 protein. The sample lists some 390,000 distinct CDR3 sequences, around 21% occurring once. The gene calls are TRBV5-4 and TRBJ2-5; 9 nucleotides agree with TRBD2. The specimen was PBMCs from the stem cell graft donor, collected from the stem cell graft. This clonotype was sampled from a human donor who donated a stem cell graft to a child with acute myeloid leukemia. CDR3 sequence: CASRSAGREGRETQYF. CDR3 coding DNA: TGTGCCAGCAGGTCCGCCGGGCGGGAGGGCCGGGAGACCCAGTACTTC.